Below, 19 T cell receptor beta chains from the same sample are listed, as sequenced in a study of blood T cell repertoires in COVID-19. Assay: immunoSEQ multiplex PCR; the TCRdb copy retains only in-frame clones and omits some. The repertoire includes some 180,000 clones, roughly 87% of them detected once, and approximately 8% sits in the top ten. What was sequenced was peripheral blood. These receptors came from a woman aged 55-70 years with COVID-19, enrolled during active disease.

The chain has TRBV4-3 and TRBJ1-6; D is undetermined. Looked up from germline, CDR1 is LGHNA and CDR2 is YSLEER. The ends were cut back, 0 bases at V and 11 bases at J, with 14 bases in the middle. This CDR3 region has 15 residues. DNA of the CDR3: TGCGCCAGCAGCCAAGAAATCCAAAGAGGAACACCCCTCCACTTT. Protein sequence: CASSQEIQRGTPLHF.

The CDR3 DNA follows: TGCGCCAGCGGAACGGGAAACTATGGCTACACCTTC. This gives the protein CASGTGNYGYTF. The chain has TRBV10-1 and TRBJ1-2; unclear D gene. This CDR3 has 12 amino acids. Germline CDR1 is WNHNN and CDR2 is SYGVQD (reference sequence). Trimming pared 8 bases from V and 2 bases from J, leaving 9 bases between.

In DNA, the CDR3 is TGTGCCAGCAGCACTCAGGGTGGCAATCAGCCCCAGCATTTT. It yields the protein CASSTQGGNQPQHF. The J gene is TRBJ1-5, the V gene TRBV6-5, with a possible D match to TRBD1 (5 bases). Germline V CDR1 and CDR2: MNHEY, SVGAGI. V lost 6 bases and J 2 bases, leaving 11 bases between the germline ends. The CDR3 is 14 residues long.

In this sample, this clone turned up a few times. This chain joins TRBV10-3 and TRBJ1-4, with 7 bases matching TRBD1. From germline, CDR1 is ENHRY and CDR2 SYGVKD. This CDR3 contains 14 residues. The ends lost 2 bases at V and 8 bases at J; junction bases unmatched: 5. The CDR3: CAISEEGQREKLFF. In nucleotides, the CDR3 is TGTGCCATCAGTGAGGAGGGACAGAGGGAAAAACTGTTTTTT.

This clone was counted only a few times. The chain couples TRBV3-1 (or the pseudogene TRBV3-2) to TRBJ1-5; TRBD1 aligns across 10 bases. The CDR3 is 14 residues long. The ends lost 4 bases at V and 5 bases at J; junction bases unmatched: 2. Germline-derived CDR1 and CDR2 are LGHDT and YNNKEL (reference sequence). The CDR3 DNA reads TGTGCCAGCAGCCCAGGGACAGGGGATCAGCCCCAGCATTTT. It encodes CASSPGTGDQPQHF.

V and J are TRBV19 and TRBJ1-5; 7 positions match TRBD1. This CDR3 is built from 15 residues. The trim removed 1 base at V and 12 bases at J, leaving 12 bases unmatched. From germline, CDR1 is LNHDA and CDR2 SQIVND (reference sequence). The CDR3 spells CASSIVGGAEGRQHF. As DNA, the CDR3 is TGTGCCAGTAGTATAGTAGGGGGCGCGGAAGGTCGCCAGCATTTT.

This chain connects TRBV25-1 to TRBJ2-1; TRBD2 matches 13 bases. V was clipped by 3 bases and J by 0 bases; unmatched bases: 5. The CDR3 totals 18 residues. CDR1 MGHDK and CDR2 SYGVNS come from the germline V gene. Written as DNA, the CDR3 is TGTGCCAGCAGTGACCCGGGACTAGCGGGGAGCTCCTACAATGAGCAGTTCTTC. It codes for CASSDPGLAGSSYNEQFF.

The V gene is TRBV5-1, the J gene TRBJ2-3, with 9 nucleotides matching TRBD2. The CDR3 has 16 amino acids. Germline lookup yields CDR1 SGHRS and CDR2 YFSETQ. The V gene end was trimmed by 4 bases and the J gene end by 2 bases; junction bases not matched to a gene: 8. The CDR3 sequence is CASSPRSGRHTDTQYF. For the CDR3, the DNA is TGCGCCAGCAGCCCCCGTAGCGGGAGACACACAGATACGCAGTATTTT.

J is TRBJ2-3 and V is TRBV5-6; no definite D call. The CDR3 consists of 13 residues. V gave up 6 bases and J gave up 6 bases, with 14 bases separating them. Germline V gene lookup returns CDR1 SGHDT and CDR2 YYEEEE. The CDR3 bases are TGTGCCAGCACCCCCCAGGTATCCGATACGCAGTATTTT. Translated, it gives CASTPQVSDTQYF.

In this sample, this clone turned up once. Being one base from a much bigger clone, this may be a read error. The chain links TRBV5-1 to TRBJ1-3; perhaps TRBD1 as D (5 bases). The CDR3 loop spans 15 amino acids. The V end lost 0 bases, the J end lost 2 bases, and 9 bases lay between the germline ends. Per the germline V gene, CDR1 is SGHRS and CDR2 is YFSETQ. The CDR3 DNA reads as TGCGCCAGCAGCTTGGAGGGGAACGCTGGAAACACCATATATTTT. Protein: CASSLEGNAGNTIYF.

The CDR3 protein is CASSLSPGQNYGYTF. The DNA for the CDR3 is TGTGCCAGCAGTTTATCCCCTGGACAAAACTATGGCTACACCTTC. The chain uses TRBV27 and TRBJ1-2; TRBD1 is a possible D gene (5 bases). Between the trimmed V and J ends, which lost 0 bases and 2 bases, there was a span of 10 bases. CDR1 MNHEY and CDR2 SMNVEV come from the germline V gene (reference sequence). The CDR3 covers 15 residues.

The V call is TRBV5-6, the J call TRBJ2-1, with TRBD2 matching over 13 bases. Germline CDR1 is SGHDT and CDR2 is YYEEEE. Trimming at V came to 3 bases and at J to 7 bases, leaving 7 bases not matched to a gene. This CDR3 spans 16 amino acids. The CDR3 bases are TGTGCCAGCAGCTCTAGACTAGCGGGAGGATGGAATGAGCAGTTCTTC. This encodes CASSSRLAGGWNEQFF.

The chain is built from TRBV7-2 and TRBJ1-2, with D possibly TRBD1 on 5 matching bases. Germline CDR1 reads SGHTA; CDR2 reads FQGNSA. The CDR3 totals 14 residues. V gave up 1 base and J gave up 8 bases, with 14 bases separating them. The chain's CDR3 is CASSLGAGTVGYTF. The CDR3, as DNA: TGTGCCAGCAGCTTAGGAGCGGGGACGGTGGGCTACACCTTC.

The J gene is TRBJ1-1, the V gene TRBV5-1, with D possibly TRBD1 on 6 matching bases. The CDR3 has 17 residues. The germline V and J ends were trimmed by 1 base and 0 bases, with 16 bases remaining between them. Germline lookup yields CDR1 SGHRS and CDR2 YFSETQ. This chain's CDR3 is CASSLWVNRDMNTEAFF. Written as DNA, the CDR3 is TGCGCCAGCAGCTTGTGGGTAAATCGGGACATGAACACTGAAGCTTTCTTT. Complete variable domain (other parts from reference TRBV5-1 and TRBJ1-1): KAGVTQTPRYLIKTRGQQVTLSCSPISGHRSVSWYQQTPGQGLQFLFEYFSETQRNKGNFPGRFSGRQFSNSRSEMNVSTLELGDSALYLCASSLWVNRDMNTEAFFGQGTRLTVV.

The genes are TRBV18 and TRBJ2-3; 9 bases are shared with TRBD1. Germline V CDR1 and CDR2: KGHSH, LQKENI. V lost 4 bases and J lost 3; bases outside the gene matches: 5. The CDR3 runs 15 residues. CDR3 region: CASSLGTGQTDTQYF. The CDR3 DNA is TGTGCCAGCTCACTTGGGACAGGGCAAACAGATACGCAGTATTTT.

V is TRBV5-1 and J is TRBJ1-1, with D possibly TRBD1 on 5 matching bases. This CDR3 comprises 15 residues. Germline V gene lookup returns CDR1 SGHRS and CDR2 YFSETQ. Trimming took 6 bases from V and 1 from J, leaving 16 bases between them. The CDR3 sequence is CASNREGNGNTEAFF. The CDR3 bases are TGCGCCAGCAACCGGGAGGGGAACGGGAACACTGAAGCTTTCTTT. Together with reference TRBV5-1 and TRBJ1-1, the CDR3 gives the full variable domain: KAGVTQTPRYLIKTRGQQVTLSCSPISGHRSVSWYQQTPGQGLQFLFEYFSETQRNKGNFPGRFSGRQFSNSRSEMNVSTLELGDSALYLCASNREGNGNTEAFFGQGTRLTVV.

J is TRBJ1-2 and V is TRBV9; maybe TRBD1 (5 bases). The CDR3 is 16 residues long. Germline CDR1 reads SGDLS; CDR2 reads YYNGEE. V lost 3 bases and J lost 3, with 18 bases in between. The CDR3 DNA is TGTGCCAGCAGCGGACCTTGGGGCACCGGCGACTATGGCTACACCTTC. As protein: CASSGPWGTGDYGYTF.

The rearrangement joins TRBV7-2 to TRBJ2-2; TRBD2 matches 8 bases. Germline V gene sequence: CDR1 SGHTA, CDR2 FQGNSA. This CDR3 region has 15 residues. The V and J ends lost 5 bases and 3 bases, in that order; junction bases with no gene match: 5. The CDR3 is CASSAKLADTGELFF. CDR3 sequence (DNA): TGTGCCAGCAGCGCCAAACTAGCGGACACCGGGGAGCTGTTTTTT. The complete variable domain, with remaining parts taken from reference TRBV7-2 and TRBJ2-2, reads GAGVSQSPSNKVTEKGKDVELRCDPISGHTALYWYRQSLGQGLEFLIYFQGNSAPDKSGLPSDRFSAERTGGSVSTLTIQRTQQEDSAVYLCASSAKLADTGELFFGEGSRLTVL.

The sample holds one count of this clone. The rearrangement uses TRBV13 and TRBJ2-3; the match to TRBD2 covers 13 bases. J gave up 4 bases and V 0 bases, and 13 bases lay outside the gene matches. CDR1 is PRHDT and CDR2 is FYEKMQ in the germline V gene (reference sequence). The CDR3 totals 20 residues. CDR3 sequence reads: CASSLGVGFTSGRDADTQYF. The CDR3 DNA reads TGTGCCAGCAGCTTAGGCGTGGGCTTTACTAGCGGGAGGGACGCAGATACGCAGTATTTT.